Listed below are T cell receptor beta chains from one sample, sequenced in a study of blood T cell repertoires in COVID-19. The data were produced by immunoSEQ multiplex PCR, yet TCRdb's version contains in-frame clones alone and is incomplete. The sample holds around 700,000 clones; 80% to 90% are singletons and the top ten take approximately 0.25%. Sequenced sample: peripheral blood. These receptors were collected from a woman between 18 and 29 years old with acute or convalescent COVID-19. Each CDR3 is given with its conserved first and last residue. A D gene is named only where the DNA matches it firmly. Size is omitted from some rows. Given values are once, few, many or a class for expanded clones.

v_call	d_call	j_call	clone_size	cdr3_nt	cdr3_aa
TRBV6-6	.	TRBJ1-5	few	TGTGCCAGCAGTCCGGCACAGGGAAGAAAGGGGAATCAGCCCCAGCATTTT	CASSPAQGRKGNQPQHF
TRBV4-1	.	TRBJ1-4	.	TGCGCCAGCAGCCAAAGGGCCTTGAGCGGTGAAAAACTGTTTTTT	CASSQRALSGEKLFF
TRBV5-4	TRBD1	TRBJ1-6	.	TGTGCCAGCAGCTTAGGGACAGGGGACTCACCCCTCCACTTT	CASSLGTGDSPLHF
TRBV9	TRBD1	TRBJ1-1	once	TGTGCCAGCAGCGAATGGACAGGACCGAACACTGAAGCTTTCTTT	CASSEWTGPNTEAFF
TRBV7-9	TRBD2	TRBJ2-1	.	TGTGCCAGCAGCTTAGCCGGGGGGGATGGTGAGCAGTTCTTC	CASSLAGGDGEQFF
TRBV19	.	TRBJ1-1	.	TGTGCCAGTAGTTACAGGCGTATCATGAACACTGAAGCTTTCTTT	CASSYRRIMNTEAFF
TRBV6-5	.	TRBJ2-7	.	TGTGCCAGCAGTTACGGGCTATACTACGAGCAGTACTTC	CASSYGLYYEQYF
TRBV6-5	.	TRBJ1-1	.	TGTGCCAGCAGTTACTCACCCGAGGCCGCTGAAGCTTTCTTT	CASSYSPEAAEAFF
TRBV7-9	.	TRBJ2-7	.	TGTGCCAGCAGCCAAGCGGACAGTTACGAGCAGTACTTC	CASSQADSYEQYF
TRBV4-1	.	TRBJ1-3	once	TGCGCCAGCAGCCAGGGGTTTGGACAGAGCTCTGGAAACACCATATATTTT	CASSQGFGQSSGNTIYF
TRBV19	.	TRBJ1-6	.	TGTGCCAGTAGTATCCCTGCCGGTCGATATTCCTCCTATAATTCACCCCTCCACTTT	CASSIPAGRYSSYNSPLHF
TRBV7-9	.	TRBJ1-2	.	TGTGCCAGCAGCCCCGGGGGGGGGCGAATCTATGGCTACACCTTC	CASSPGGGRIYGYTF
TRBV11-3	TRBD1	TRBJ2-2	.	TGTGCCAGCAGCTTAGACCCAGGGGGCTGGGCCGGGGAGCTGTTTTTT	CASSLDPGGWAGELFF
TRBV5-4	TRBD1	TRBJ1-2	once	TGTGCCAGCAGGGGACAGGGGGCGAATGGCTACACCTTC	CASRGQGANGYTF
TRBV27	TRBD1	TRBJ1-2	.	TGTGCCAGCAGTTTTTTGGGCCAGGGGGGTTATATCTATGGCTACACCTTC	CASSFLGQGGYIYGYTF
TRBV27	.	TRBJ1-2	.	TGTGCCAGCAAACCAGGGTTTTCCTATGGCTACACCTTC	CASKPGFSYGYTF
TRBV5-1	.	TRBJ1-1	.	TGCGCCAGCAGCTTGGAGGCGGGCGTGAACACTGAAGCTTTCTTT	CASSLEAGVNTEAFF
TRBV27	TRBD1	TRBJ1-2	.	TGTGCCAGCAGTTTAACAGGGGGTGGAAAATACTATGGCTACACCTTC	CASSLTGGGKYYGYTF
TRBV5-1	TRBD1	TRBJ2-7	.	TGCGCCAGCAGCTGGACCGGGACAGGGTCCTCCTACGAGCAGTACTTC	CASSWTGTGSSYEQYF
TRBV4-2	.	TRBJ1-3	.	TGTGCCAGCAGCCAAGTTAGCTCTGGAAACACCATATATTTT	CASSQVSSGNTIYF
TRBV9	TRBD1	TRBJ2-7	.	TGTGCCAGCAGCTTAACTGGACAGGGGGGGCAGTACTTC	CASSLTGQGGQYF
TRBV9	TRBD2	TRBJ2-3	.	TGTGCCAGCAGCTTCCTAGCGGGGTATGATACGCAGTATTTT	CASSFLAGYDTQYF
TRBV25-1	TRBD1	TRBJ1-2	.	TGTGCCAGCAGTGAAGGGACAGTCTATGGCTACACCTTC	CASSEGTVYGYTF
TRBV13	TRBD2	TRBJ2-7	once	TGTGCCAGCAGCTCCGGACTAGCGGTAGGCTCCTACGAGCAGTACTTC	CASSSGLAVGSYEQYF
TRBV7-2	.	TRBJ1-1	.	TGTGCCAGCAGCTTAAACAGGGAGAACACTGAAGCTTTCTTT	CASSLNRENTEAFF
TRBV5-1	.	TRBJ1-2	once	TGCGCCAGCAGCTCTGGAGGCGGGAACCCAAAAAAATGGGACTATGGCTACACCTTC	CASSSGGGNPKKWDYGYTF
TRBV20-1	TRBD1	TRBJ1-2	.	TGCAGTGCTAGTCGAGGGACAGGGGAGTATGGCTACACCTTC	CSASRGTGEYGYTF
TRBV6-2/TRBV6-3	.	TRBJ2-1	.	TGTGCCAGCAGTTCCCGATTCAGGCGAATCTACAATGAGCAGTTCTTC	CASSSRFRRIYNEQFF
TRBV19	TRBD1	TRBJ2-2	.	TGTGCCAGTAGTATAGTTGGGACAGGGGTGAACACCGGGGAGCTGTTTTTT	CASSIVGTGVNTGELFF
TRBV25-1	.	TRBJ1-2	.	TGTGCCAGCAGTGAAGGACGCCGTCGAGGGGGCTATGGCTACACCTTC	CASSEGRRRGGYGYTF
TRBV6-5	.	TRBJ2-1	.	TGTGCCAGCAGTTACTCGGGCAGCAATGAGCAGTTCTTC	CASSYSGSNEQFF
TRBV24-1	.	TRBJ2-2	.	TGTGCCACCAGTGATTTAGAAAGAACAGGAATCTCCACCGGGGAGCTGTTTTTT	CATSDLERTGISTGELFF
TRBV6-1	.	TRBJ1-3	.	TGTGCCAGCAGTGAAGAAAGGTCGGGAGGAAACACCATATATTTT	CASSEERSGGNTIYF
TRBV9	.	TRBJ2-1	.	TGTGCCAGCAGCGTGGGACATATCAAGGCATCCTACAATGAGCAGTTCTTC	CASSVGHIKASYNEQFF
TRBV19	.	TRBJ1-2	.	TGTGCCAGTAGTATAGTTAGCGGGCGCGGGACCTATGGCTACACCTTC	CASSIVSGRGTYGYTF
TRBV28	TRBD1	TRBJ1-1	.	TGTGCCAGCAGTTTGTCAGGGGGGACTGAAGCTTTCTTT	CASSLSGGTEAFF
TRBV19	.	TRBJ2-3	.	TGTGCCAGTAGACAGGTGGATACGCAGTATTTT	CASRQVDTQYF
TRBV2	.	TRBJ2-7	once	TGTGCCAGCAGGGGAGCAGGGGACTACGAGCAGTACTTC	CASRGAGDYEQYF
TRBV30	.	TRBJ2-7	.	TGTGCCTGGTCCTCCGACAGGAGCTCCTACGAGCAGTACTTC	CAWSSDRSSYEQYF
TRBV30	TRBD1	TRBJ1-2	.	TGTGCCTGGAGCACAGGGGTAACTAACTATGGCTACACCTTC	CAWSTGVTNYGYTF
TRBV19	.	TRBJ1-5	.	TGTGCCAGTAGTATAGATAGAGGATATCAGCCCCAGCATTTT	CASSIDRGYQPQHF
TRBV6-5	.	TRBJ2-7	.	TGTGCCAGCAGGGGAACAGGGTACGAGCAGTACTTC	CASRGTGYEQYF
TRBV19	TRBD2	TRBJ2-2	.	TGTGCCAGTGAGACTAGCTTCATCGGGGAGCTGTTTTTT	CASETSFIGELFF